This T cell receptor (gamma chain) was captured in a study of γδ T cells in repeated Plasmodium falciparum infection. Turning to this clone: The protein that TCRdb holds for this DNA derives from a much larger clone and differs from the translated DNA at residue 8, which likely indicates a read error; the protein shown here is translated from the DNA.

TCRdb used CATT to re-call clones from the multiplex PCR reads. This table holds some 14,000 gamma-chain clones, around 1.6% found once. Sequencing used gamma-delta T cells from blood. The sequence derives from a pool of human donors (malaria-infected and uninfected, not separated).

This CDR3 is CAVHRDYRKLF. The CDR3 DNA is TGTGCCGTCCACCGAGACTATAGGAAACTCTTT. The chain combines TRGV4 with TRGJ1 or TRGJ2. Here the J gene came from matching the DNA to germline, since TCRdb omits it. Germline V lookup: CDR1 EGSTGY, CDR2 YDSYTSSV. CDR3 length: 11 residues.